Each of the 30 T cell receptor beta chains below was sequenced from the same sample in a study of graft-versus-host responses after intestinal transplantation (dated by TCRdb to about 2021). What these receptors recognize is not known. Library creation used the immunoSEQ multiplex PCR assay. TCRdb provides this immuneACCESS table in a form limited to in-frame rearrangements. Some clones are lacking; in checked studies, under half of them reflect an unresolved V gene, and why the rest are absent is not known. The sample has 85,000 to 100,000 clones on record, around 93% of them singletons. Roughly 0.07% of the sample is held by the ten biggest clonotypes. The time point label here, explained by the study, means: cells obtained before transplantation from donor or recipient. Material: unstimulated CD8+ T cells sorted from spleen or lymph node cells, obtained before transplant. All receptors come from a human donor who was the organ donor for an intestinal transplant.

The rearrangement links TRBV19 to TRBJ2-6, with 8 bases lining up with TRBD1. The CDR3 sequence is 19 residues long. Per the germline V gene, CDR1 is LNHDA and CDR2 is SQIVND (reference sequence). Trimming at V came to 3 bases and at J to 3 bases, leaving 13 bases not matched to a gene. This CDR3 is CASSIFPTGDFFGANVLTF. The CDR3 region has the DNA TGTGCCAGTAGTATCTTTCCGACAGGGGATTTTTTTGGGGCCAACGTCCTGACTTTC.

V gene TRBV4-1 combines with J gene TRBJ2-1; D is perhaps TRBD1 (5 bases). The germline V gene encodes CDR1 MGHRA and CDR2 YSYEKL. The CDR3 is made up of 14 amino acids. V was shortened by 1 base and J by 4 bases, with 8 bases between the two germline ends. CDR3: CASSQGGRYNEQFF. CDR3 nucleotide sequence: TGCGCCAGCAGCCAAGGGGGCAGGTACAATGAGCAGTTCTTC.

V usage is TRBV19 and J usage is TRBJ1-3; 7 nucleotides line up with TRBD1. With 5 bases clipped from V and 0 bases from J, the junction kept 4 bases outside the gene matches. Germline CDR1 is LNHDA and CDR2 is SQIVND (reference sequence). The length of the CDR3 is 15 residues. CDR3 sequence reads: CASSPRDSSGNTIYF. Written as DNA, the CDR3 is TGTGCCAGTAGTCCCCGGGACAGCTCTGGAAACACCATATATTTT.

The V and J genes are TRBV6-1 and TRBJ1-2; D gene ambiguous. Trimming shortened V by 7 bases and J by 4 bases, and 19 bases separated the two germline ends. CDR1 MNHNS and CDR2 SASEGT come from the germline V gene. The CDR3 is made up of 15 amino acids. The CDR3 DNA reads as TGTGCCAGCACGAATGGCAGGTCCAAACCCTATGGCTACACCTTC. Residues: CASTNGRSKPYGYTF.

Remarks on this clone: The junction departs from germline at one end; a sequencing error may be responsible. The V call is TRBV7-7, the J call TRBJ2-3; 12 nucleotides align to TRBD1. Germline CDR1 is SSHAT and CDR2 is FNYEAQ (reference sequence). The CDR3 is 18 residues long. CDR3 in DNA: TGTGCTAGCAGCAAGGGGACAGGGGGCGCCTATGGCACAGATACGCAGTATTTT. Its protein is CASSKGTGGAYGTDTQYF.

The chain recombines TRBV4-1 with TRBJ1-1, with 8 nucleotides matching TRBD1. Germline trimming cut 4 bases from V and 0 bases from J; bases unmatched to any gene: 10. This CDR3 has 17 residues. In germline, CDR1 is MGHRA, CDR2 YSYEKL. This chain's CDR3 is CASSRGQGGFMNTEAFF. The CDR3, as DNA: TGCGCCAGCAGCCGCGGACAGGGAGGGTTCATGAACACTGAAGCTTTCTTT.

The V call is TRBV7-9, the J call TRBJ1-4, with TRBD1 as a possible D gene (6 bases). The ends were cut back, 10 bases at V and 8 bases at J, with 17 bases in the middle. Germline V CDR1 and CDR2: SEHNR, FQNEAQ (reference sequence). This CDR3 is 13 amino acids long. The CDR3 bases are TGTGCCACAAACCGGGGGGCTGGGGAAAAACTGTTTTTT. Its protein is CATNRGAGEKLFF.

The rearrangement joins TRBV28 to TRBJ1-3, with 10 bases matching TRBD1. CDR3 length equals 16 residues. The V gene's germline CDR1 is MDHEN and CDR2 SYDVKM. J was trimmed by 9 bases and V by 5 bases; bases with no gene match: 13. CDR3 sequence: CASSTPRWDRGFTIYF. The DNA for the CDR3 is TGTGCCAGCAGTACCCCTCGGTGGGACAGGGGTTTCACCATATATTTT. The variable domain in full, with the rest retrieved from reference TRBV28 and TRBJ1-3, is DVKVTQSSRYLVKRTGEKVFLECVQDMDHENMFWYRQDPGLGLRLIYFSYDVKMKEKGDIPEGYSVSREKKERFSLILESASTNQTSMYLCASSTPRWDRGFTIYFGEGSWLTVV.

This chain links TRBV7-9 with TRBJ2-5; 10 bases map to TRBD2. CDR3 size: 16 residues. Trimming removed 5 bases from V and 4 bases from J; junction bases left unmatched: 10. Germline loops: CDR1 SEHNR, CDR2 FQNEAQ (reference sequence). Written as DNA, the CDR3 is TGTGCCAGCAGCCCTGAATTAGCGGGAGGTCGAGAGACCCAGTACTTC. It is translated as CASSPELAGGRETQYF.

This clone was recorded only once. The chain has TRBV25-1 and TRBJ2-1; D call uncertain. This CDR3 is built from 16 residues. Trimming took 1 base from V and 5 from J, leaving 15 bases between them. Germline-derived CDR1 and CDR2 are MGHDK and SYGVNS. The CDR3 sequence is CASSELAPTAHNEQFF. As DNA, the CDR3 is TGTGCCAGCAGTGAATTAGCCCCAACTGCTCACAATGAGCAGTTCTTC.

The chain carries TRBV12-5 and TRBJ2-1; D unclear. V was cut by 0 bases and J by 6 bases, with 3 bases left in between. CDR1 and CDR2 (germline): LGHNT, FRNRAP. The CDR3 spans 12 residues. Written as DNA, the CDR3 is TGTGCTAGTGGTTTGGTTAGCAATGAGCAGTTCTTC. Amino acid sequence: CASGLVSNEQFF.

V gene TRBV29-1 combines with J gene TRBJ2-1; D unclear. Trimming removed 1 base at V and 2 bases at J, with 3 bases between. The CDR3 length is 12 residues. Looked up from germline, CDR1 is SQVTM and CDR2 is ANQGSEA. The CDR3 coding sequence is TGCAGCGTTGAAGTCACCTACAATGAGCAGTTCTTC. Its protein product is CSVEVTYNEQFF.

The chain is built from TRBV5-3 and TRBJ2-1; 7 bases align to TRBD1. TRBV5-3 is an ORF; its function is uncertain. CDR3 length equals 13 residues. J lost 9 bases, V lost 10 bases, and 13 bases had no gene match. The CDR3 sequence: CAPHGQAEGEQFF. In nucleotides, the CDR3 is TGTGCCCCACACGGACAGGCCGAGGGTGAGCAGTTCTTC.

This clone was seen a single time. The chain has TRBV5-1 and TRBJ2-5; TRBD1 might be the D (5 bases). Trimming removed 1 base from V and 0 bases from J, with 16 bases in between. This CDR3 has 17 residues. CDR1 SGHRS and CDR2 YFSETQ come from the germline V gene. CDR3 sequence: CASSLTRGRTNQETQYF. In nucleotides, the CDR3 is TGCGCCAGCAGCTTGACAAGGGGTAGGACCAACCAAGAGACCCAGTACTTC. The entire variable domain, with the rest obtained from reference TRBV5-1 and TRBJ2-5, is as follows: KAGVTQTPRYLIKTRGQQVTLSCSPISGHRSVSWYQQTPGQGLQFLFEYFSETQRNKGNFPGRFSGRQFSNSRSEMNVSTLELGDSALYLCASSLTRGRTNQETQYFGPGTRLLVL.

The rearrangement links TRBV9 to TRBJ1-1, with a tentative D call TRBD1 (5 bases). Germline-derived CDR1 and CDR2 are SGDLS and YYNGEE. The CDR3 runs 12 residues. The ends were cut back, 4 bases at V and 7 bases at J, with 11 bases in the middle. The CDR3 DNA follows: TGTGCCAGCAGCAGTCAGGGTAGTGAAGCTTTCTTT. Translating gives CASSSQGSEAFF.

This chain links TRBV11-1 with TRBJ1-5; 9 nucleotides line up with TRBD1. J was trimmed by 1 base and V by 5 bases; bases with no gene match: 9. In germline, CDR1 is SGHAT, CDR2 FQDESV (reference sequence). CDR3 length equals 17 residues. The CDR3 is CASSLGRTGESNQPQHF. In DNA form, the CDR3 reads TGTGCCAGCAGCCTCGGTAGGACAGGGGAAAGCAATCAGCCCCAGCATTTT.

On this clone itself: The sample has other DNA sequences that encode this CDR3 too. This chain joins TRBV5-1 and TRBJ1-2; D gene uncertain. The CDR3 sequence is 13 residues long. V dropped 8 bases and J dropped 8 bases, with 19 bases sitting between them. Germline CDR1 is SGHRS and CDR2 is YFSETQ. CDR3 protein: CASSRDTISGYTF. The CDR3 coding sequence is TGCGCCAGTAGCCGCGATACAATTAGCGGCTACACCTTC.

The rearrangement uses TRBV7-8 and TRBJ2-5; D is perhaps TRBD2 (7 bases). Trimming took 5 bases from V and 9 from J, leaving 19 bases between them. Germline loops: CDR1 SGHVS, CDR2 FQNEAQ. There are 14 residues in the CDR3. The CDR3 region is CASSPGGSTIAQYF. The DNA for the CDR3 is TGTGCCAGCAGCCCGGGGGGCAGTACAATCGCCCAGTACTTC.

Written as DNA, the CDR3 is TGTGCCAGCAGCCAAGATATCCCCGCCGGGGAACGGTTTGAAGCTTTCTTT. Its protein product is CASSQDIPAGERFEAFF. J is TRBJ1-1 and V is TRBV14; D not resolved. V lost 0 bases, J lost 7 bases, and 21 bases lay in between. The germline V gene has CDR1 SGHDN and CDR2 FVKESK. This CDR3 region has 17 residues.

This chain's CDR3 is CASQEDLETPYYEQYF. The CDR3 region has the DNA TGTGCCAGCCAGGAGGATCTCGAGACTCCTTATTACGAGCAGTACTTC. V gene TRBV28 combines with J gene TRBJ2-7, with D maybe TRBD2 (5 bases). Trimming pared 8 bases from V and 4 bases from J, leaving 24 bases between. Germline CDR1 and CDR2: MDHEN and SYDVKM. CDR3 size: 16 residues.

The chain couples TRBV9 to TRBJ2-3; the match to TRBD2 covers 12 bases. Germline V lookup: CDR1 SGDLS, CDR2 YYNGEE. Trimming took 0 bases from V and 6 from J; bases not matched to a gene: 5. This CDR3 comprises 16 residues. The CDR3 nucleotides read TGTGCCAGCAGCGTAGACCTAGCGGGGGGGCCCGATACGCAGTATTTT. This gives the protein CASSVDLAGGPDTQYF.

Only one count was recorded for this clone. CDR3 sequence: CASSVVPDTDTQYF. The CDR3 DNA is TGTGCCAGCAGCGTGGTGCCAGACACAGATACGCAGTATTTT. The rearrangement uses TRBV9 and TRBJ2-3; D remains unclear. CDR3 size: 14 residues. Germline V gene data show CDR1 as SGDLS and CDR2 as YYNGEE. V was cut by 2 bases and J by 2 bases, with 9 bases left in between.

The chain recombines TRBV2 with TRBJ2-4; TRBD2 agrees at 9 bases. V lost 7 bases to trimming and J lost 1 base; unmatched junction nucleotides: 11. Germline CDR1 SNHLY, CDR2 FYNNEI. CDR3 length: 17 residues. The CDR3 loop reads CASNAGGLGMAKNIQYF. In DNA, the CDR3 is TGTGCCAGCAATGCGGGAGGGCTCGGTATGGCCAAAAACATTCAGTACTTC.

The rearrangement uses TRBV28 and TRBJ2-5, with 8 positions matching TRBD1. CDR3 length: 16 residues. The ends lost 3 bases at V and 0 bases at J; junction bases unmatched: 6. Germline lookup yields CDR1 MDHEN and CDR2 SYDVKM. CDR3 DNA: TGTGCCAGCAGTTTTCCGGGACAGGAGTACCAAGAGACCCAGTACTTC. This translates into CASSFPGQEYQETQYF.

This chain connects TRBV27 to TRBJ1-2; the D gene is possibly TRBD1 (6 bases). The ends were cut back, 5 bases at V and 1 base at J, with 8 bases in the middle. The CDR3 contains 13 residues. Germline assignment: CDR1 MNHEY and CDR2 SMNVEV (reference sequence). CDR3 protein: CASSRTVNYGYTF. The CDR3 DNA reads as TGTGCCAGCAGTCGGACAGTTAACTATGGCTACACCTTC.

The rearrangement links TRBV28 to TRBJ2-1; 7 positions agree with TRBD2. V lost 2 bases and J lost 5; bases outside the gene matches: 3. Germline-derived CDR1 and CDR2 are MDHEN and SYDVKM. This CDR3 contains 14 residues. CDR3 DNA sequence: TGTGCCAGCAGTTTAGGGACTAATAACAATGAGCAGTTCTTC. Protein product: CASSLGTNNNEQFF. The full variable domain, completed using reference TRBV28 and TRBJ2-1, is DVKVTQSSRYLVKRTGEKVFLECVQDMDHENMFWYRQDPGLGLRLIYFSYDVKMKEKGDIPEGYSVSREKKERFSLILESASTNQTSMYLCASSLGTNNNEQFFGPGTRLTVL.

V usage is TRBV4-1 and J usage is TRBJ2-1; TRBD2 matches at 9 bases. V was pared by 5 bases and J by 6 bases, with 20 bases of the junction left unmatched. The germline gives CDR1 MGHRA, CDR2 YSYEKL. The CDR3 has 19 amino acids. CDR3 protein: CASSFQGDRIGGGANEQFF. In nucleotides, the CDR3 is TGCGCCAGCAGCTTCCAAGGGGATAGAATAGGCGGGGGGGCCAATGAGCAGTTCTTC.

The chain combines TRBV7-9 with TRBJ2-3; 10 bases match TRBD1. Germline CDR1 and CDR2: SEHNR and FQNEAQ (reference sequence). The CDR3 extends over 14 amino acids. With V trimmed by 5 bases and J by 7 bases, 6 bases remained unmatched. CDR3 region: CASSPWDRGYTQYF. The CDR3 coding sequence is TGTGCCAGCAGCCCGTGGGACAGGGGATATACGCAGTATTTT.

The genes are TRBV10-3 and TRBJ1-6; TRBD1 might be the D (5 bases). Per the germline V gene, CDR1 is ENHRY and CDR2 is SYGVKD. Trimming removed 4 bases at V and 9 bases at J, with 25 bases between. The CDR3 totals 18 residues. The DNA of the CDR3 is TGTGCCATCAGTGTTTCTTTGGGGAAGGTGGGGCCGGGTTCACCCCTCCACTTT. Translation gives CAISVSLGKVGPGSPLHF.

This clone was seen once. The V gene is TRBV28, the J gene TRBJ2-7, with a weak D call TRBD2 (7 bases). Between the trimmed V and J ends, which lost 5 bases and 10 bases, there was a span of 12 bases. Germline assignment: CDR1 MDHEN and CDR2 SYDVKM. CDR3 length equals 11 residues. This CDR3 is CASSTGGLQYF. In nucleotides, the CDR3 is TGTGCCAGCAGTACGGGGGGCCTTCAGTACTTC.